This T cell receptor beta chain was profiled in a study of T cell responses to AZD1222 COVID-19 vaccine (dated by TCRdb to about 2021). For the study in its entirety: Because spike-specific TCR depth and breadth did not differ between the two schedules, AZD1222 recipients who got a second dose at roughly 4 weeks were pooled with those who got a second dose at roughly 12 weeks. TCR sequencing covered over 230 trial participants: approximately 200 given two doses of AZD1222 and about 26 given two doses of MenACWY control vaccine. Trial participants were enrolled into age subgroups of 18-55, 56-69 and 70-plus years, which contained around 150, 28 and 57 TCR-sequenced participants, respectively.

The CDR3 has 15 amino acids, counting the end cysteine and phenylalanine. Of the read, only the CDR3 DNA is kept; its 45 bases are in frame from base 1. The germline V gene (reference sequence) yields LGHDT for CDR1 and YNNKEL for CDR2. Trimming leaves V shorter by 4 bases and J shorter by 7 bases, with the junction holding 11 bases beyond the gene matches. A word on this clone: Its antigen is not yet known. The record has no base qualities; no much larger clone is one base away.

The CDR3 regions of human TCRbeta chains were analyzed by immunosequencing. From the authors' description of their analysis: Repertoire TCRs were checked for matches against a reference library of SARS-CoV-2-specific TCRs that had been generated using the MIRA antigen-specificity platform. Breadth meant the fraction of unique TCRs that were SARS-CoV-2-associated, whereas depth meant the fraction of total T cells that were SARS-CoV-2-associated. Using the MIRA data, each spike-specific TCR was assigned both to the spike region to which the TCR was reactive and to a CD4 or CD8 class. Log10-transformed breadth and depth values were compared by one-way ANOVA with Sidak's multiple comparisons tests. TCRdb mirrors the immuneACCESS table, restricted to in-frame sequences. Some clones are absent from its copies; in checked studies, under half trace to an unresolved V gene, and the reason for the others is unknown. From that table come the V and J calls and clone size; the DNA was used to work out D and trimming. The sample table holds 130,000 to 150,000 clones, of which 75% to 90% were seen once. The top ten constitute 1.5% to 2% of the sample.

The sample's time point label, decoded: baseline before first vaccination. Vaccinee samples came from UK trials COV001 and COV002, including a single-blind randomized controlled phase 2/3 trial of AZD1222 (ChAdOx1 nCoV-19) in healthy adults. For TCRbeta chain sequencing, PBMC samples were collected from trial participants at day 0 and at day 28 after the second dose. What the authors observed across the whole study: Vaccine-associated CD4 TCRs spanned the whole spike protein, with dominant responses in regions 160-218 and 743-854. Because no day 14 peak-response samples were available, the repertoires could be characterized only after the peak T cell response. Conclusions about previously exposed vaccinees are limited, since just 6 or 7 AZD1222 recipients were seropositive for SARS-CoV-2 at baseline. Most participants were white British and females outnumbered males, and the authors suggested that clonal diversity may have been underestimated. In the small 56-69-year group, the increase in depth fell short of significance, most likely because of low power. Reportedly, almost half of the unique spike-specific TCRs recognized epitopes lying outside the regions that are mutated in the B.1.351 and B.1.1.7 variants. After two AZD1222 doses, both the breadth and the depth of spike-specific TCRs were significantly higher than at day 0 and than in MenACWY recipients.

The specimen comprised peripheral blood, sampled on day 0 of AZD1222 vaccination. The clonotype was recovered from an adult in good health. The rearrangement joined TRBV3-1 (or the pseudogene TRBV3-2) to TRBJ2-5, with 8 bases matching TRBD2. The CDR3 loop reads CASSPTAGDRGTQYF. The nucleotide sequence reads TGTGCCAGCAGCCCTACAGCGGGAGACCGGGGGACCCAGTACTTC.